A selection of T cell receptor beta chains follows, all from one sample in a study of T cells after yellow fever vaccination. TCRdb analysed the 5' RACE reads with MiXCR anew, one entry per CDR3 protein. The data contain 300,000 to 350,000 distinct CDR3 sequences, about 7.8% of them singletons. This material consisted of PBMCs, taken about 41 days after the first yellow fever vaccination. These TCRs come from a man aged 18 to 30 who received the YFV17D yellow fever vaccine. CDR3s include the opening cysteine and the closing phenylalanine or tryptophan. Fields, in order: D gene, clone size, J gene, V gene, CDR3 DNA, CDR3 protein. A D gene is named only where the DNA matches it firmly. Rows may omit the clone size; those that give it use once, few, many or a size class.

d_call: .; clone_size: .; j_call: TRBJ2-5; v_call: TRBV20-1; cdr3_nt: TGCAGTGCTTACAGGCCGGGGGCTCAAGAGACCCAGTACTTC; cdr3_aa: CSAYRPGAQETQYF
d_call: .; clone_size: few; j_call: TRBJ2-1; v_call: TRBV6-6; cdr3_nt: TGTGCCAGCAGACCGGGCTCCTACAATGAGCAGTTCTTC; cdr3_aa: CASRPGSYNEQFF
d_call: .; clone_size: .; j_call: TRBJ1-1; v_call: TRBV7-6; cdr3_nt: TGTGCCAGCAGCTTAGCTTTGAGTGCTGAAGCTTTCTTT; cdr3_aa: CASSLALSAEAFF
d_call: .; clone_size: .; j_call: TRBJ2-1; v_call: TRBV25-1; cdr3_nt: TGTGCCAGCAGTGAAGAAGTGTTTTATGAGCAGTTCTTC; cdr3_aa: CASSEEVFYEQFF
d_call: .; clone_size: .; j_call: TRBJ2-1; v_call: TRBV7-9; cdr3_nt: TGTGCCAGCAGCTCCAGAGGGGGGGAGGGAAATGAGCAGTTCTTC; cdr3_aa: CASSSRGGEGNEQFF
d_call: .; clone_size: few; j_call: TRBJ2-4; v_call: TRBV7-6; cdr3_nt: TGTGCCAGCAGCTTGATAACCCTAGCCAAAAACATTCAGTACTTC; cdr3_aa: CASSLITLAKNIQYF
d_call: .; clone_size: few; j_call: TRBJ2-3; v_call: TRBV9; cdr3_nt: TGTGCCAGCACCCCACGGGCCAGCAAAGATACGCAGTATTTT; cdr3_aa: CASTPRASKDTQYF
d_call: .; clone_size: .; j_call: TRBJ1-1; v_call: TRBV18; cdr3_nt: TGTGCCAGCTCACCACTGGGTTCCACTGAAGCTTTCTTT; cdr3_aa: CASSPLGSTEAFF
d_call: .; clone_size: few; j_call: TRBJ1-1; v_call: TRBV7-6; cdr3_nt: TGTGCCAGCAGCCAAATGAGAGGGAAGAACACTGAAGCTTTCTTT; cdr3_aa: CASSQMRGKNTEAFF
d_call: TRBD1; clone_size: few; j_call: TRBJ2-6; v_call: TRBV20-1; cdr3_nt: TGCAGTGCCACCGACAGGGTCGGGGCCAACGTCCTGACTTTC; cdr3_aa: CSATDRVGANVLTF
d_call: .; clone_size: .; j_call: TRBJ1-3; v_call: TRBV7-9; cdr3_nt: TGTGCCACGGTGGCAGGGTTCGTGGACAACATATATTTT; cdr3_aa: CATVAGFVDNIYF
d_call: TRBD1; clone_size: .; j_call: TRBJ2-7; v_call: TRBV5-6; cdr3_nt: TGTGCCAGCAGCCAGGAGGTCCGCAGGGGGCATTACGAGCAGTACTTC; cdr3_aa: CASSQEVRRGHYEQYF
d_call: TRBD2; clone_size: .; j_call: TRBJ2-2; v_call: TRBV15; cdr3_nt: TGTGCCACCAGCAGAGATAAACTAGCGGGGTACCAGACCGGGGAGCTGTTTTTT; cdr3_aa: CATSRDKLAGYQTGELFF
d_call: TRBD1; clone_size: .; j_call: TRBJ2-5; v_call: TRBV7-7; cdr3_nt: TGTGCTAGCAGCGACCGACAGGGCGGCGAGACCCAGTACTTC; cdr3_aa: CASSDRQGGETQYF
d_call: .; clone_size: few; j_call: TRBJ1-4; v_call: TRBV15; cdr3_nt: TGTGCCACCAGCAGAGATCAACCGGGCAGCGAAAAACTGTTTTTT; cdr3_aa: CATSRDQPGSEKLFF
d_call: .; clone_size: many; j_call: TRBJ2-4; v_call: TRBV4-3; cdr3_nt: TGCGCCAGCAGCCAAGAGGGCGGAATTCAGTACTTC; cdr3_aa: CASSQEGGIQYF
d_call: .; clone_size: .; j_call: TRBJ1-5; v_call: TRBV7-2; cdr3_nt: TGTGCCAGCAGCTTAAACGAGGGTCATCAGCCCCAGCATTTT; cdr3_aa: CASSLNEGHQPQHF
d_call: .; clone_size: .; j_call: TRBJ2-3; v_call: TRBV29-1; cdr3_nt: TGCAGCCTCCGGTCGGACGGTGATACGCAGTATTTT; cdr3_aa: CSLRSDGDTQYF
d_call: .; clone_size: .; j_call: TRBJ2-3; v_call: TRBV11-2; cdr3_nt: TGTGCCAGCAGCCCGACCCCAGATACGCAGTATTTT; cdr3_aa: CASSPTPDTQYF
d_call: .; clone_size: .; j_call: TRBJ1-4; v_call: TRBV7-2; cdr3_nt: TGTGCCAGCAGCCCCCGGGAGCGGGGTGAAAAACTGTTTTTT; cdr3_aa: CASSPRERGEKLFF
d_call: .; clone_size: .; j_call: TRBJ1-5; v_call: TRBV20-1; cdr3_nt: TGCAGTGCTAGGTCGGGAGGGACCAGCAATCAGCCCCAGCATTTT; cdr3_aa: CSARSGGTSNQPQHF
d_call: TRBD1; clone_size: few; j_call: TRBJ2-4; v_call: TRBV9; cdr3_nt: TGTGCCAGCAGCACTGGGACAGGGGGAAACATTCAGTACTTC; cdr3_aa: CASSTGTGGNIQYF
d_call: .; clone_size: .; j_call: TRBJ1-5; v_call: TRBV2; cdr3_nt: TGTGCCAGCAGTGACGGACAGTTCAATCAGCCCCAGCATTTT; cdr3_aa: CASSDGQFNQPQHF